Presented here are 25 T cell receptor beta chains from one specimen sequenced in a study of shared clonotypes between healthy human individuals. TCRdb keeps only in-frame clones here, not all; method: immunoSEQ multiplex PCR. There are about 680,000 clones in the sample; roughly 70% occur only once, and about 1.7% lies in the top ten. The specimen sequenced was memory CD4+ T cells sorted from blood. Described subset: CD45RA-negative fraction. The receptors stem from a young woman in good health.

Worth noting for this clone: This likely stems from a read error, as it lies one base from a far larger clone. Other nucleotide sequences in the sample specify the same CDR3. This rearrangement joins TRBV2 to TRBJ2-1; no firm D call. Germline CDR1 and CDR2: SNHLY and FYNNEI. The CDR3 has 12 residues. In DNA form, the CDR3 reads TGTGCCAGCAGTGAATCGGGTGTCGAGCAATTCTTC. Its translation: CASSESGVEQFF.

CDR3 in DNA: TGTGCCAGCAGCTTGCGACTAGCGGGAGGCTCGAACACCGGGGAGCTGTTTTTT. It translates to CASSLRLAGGSNTGELFF. The chain carries TRBV11-2 and TRBJ2-2, with TRBD2 matching 13 bases. CDR1 and CDR2 (germline): SGHAT, FQNNGV. CDR3 length: 18 residues. With 3 bases clipped from V and 0 bases from J, the junction kept 4 bases outside the gene matches.

A word on this clone: Additional DNA sequences in this sample encode the identical CDR3. V and J are TRBV29-1 and TRBJ1-5; D unclear. V shed 4 bases and J shed 2 bases, with 9 bases lying between them. The CDR3 extends over 13 amino acids. Per germline, CDR1 SQVTM and CDR2 ANQGSEA. CDR3 amino acids: CSVGEGGNQPQHF. In DNA form, the CDR3 reads TGCAGCGTTGGCGAGGGCGGCAATCAGCCCCAGCATTTT. Based on the CDR3 plus reference TRBV29-1 and TRBJ1-5, the full variable domain is SAVISQKPSRDICQRGTSLTIQCQVDSQVTMMFWYRQQPGQSLTLIATANQGSEATYESGFVIDKFPISRPNLTFSTLTVSNMSPEDSSIYLCSVGEGGNQPQHFGDGTRLSIL.

The chain links TRBV11-2 to TRBJ2-1, with a tentative D call TRBD2 (6 bases). Looked up from germline, CDR1 is SGHAT and CDR2 is FQNNGV. The V end lost 5 bases, the J end lost 15 bases, and 17 bases lay between the germline ends. This CDR3 region has 12 residues. The CDR3 coding sequence is TGTGCCAGCAGCCAGTCGGCGGGGTCAGGGTTCTTC. This translates into CASSQSAGSGFF. The full variable domain, completed using reference TRBV11-2 and TRBJ2-1, is EAGVAQSPRYKIIEKRQSVAFWCNPISGHATLYWYQQILGQGPKLLIQFQNNGVVDDSQLPKDRFSAERLKGVDSTLKIQPAKLEDSAVYLCASSQSAGSGFFGPGTRLTVL.

The gene calls are TRBV19 and TRBJ1-5; possible D gene TRBD1, 5 bases. Per germline, CDR1 LNHDA and CDR2 SQIVND (reference sequence). V gave up 5 bases and J gave up 2 bases, with 10 bases separating them. The CDR3 runs 14 residues. This CDR3 is CASSQTAGNQPQHF. The CDR3 bases are TGTGCCAGTAGTCAGACAGCGGGCAATCAGCCCCAGCATTTT.

This clone was recorded many times. The CDR3 DNA reads as TGTGCCAGCAGGCGAGGGGTAGCGGGAGGCAATGAGCAGTTCTTC. It encodes CASRRGVAGGNEQFF. The J gene is TRBJ2-1, the V gene TRBV28; 10 bases are shared with TRBD2. Germline V gives CDR1 MDHEN, CDR2 SYDVKM. V shed 6 bases, J shed 6 bases, and the junction held 8 bases outside the gene matches. This CDR3 region has 15 residues. The variable domain in full, with the rest retrieved from reference TRBV28 and TRBJ2-1, is DVKVTQSSRYLVKRTGEKVFLECVQDMDHENMFWYRQDPGLGLRLIYFSYDVKMKEKGDIPEGYSVSREKKERFSLILESASTNQTSMYLCASRRGVAGGNEQFFGPGTRLTVL.

Concerning this clone itself: The identical CDR3 is also encoded by other nucleotide sequences in the sample. The V gene is TRBV7-2, the J gene TRBJ1-5; the match to TRBD1 covers 7 bases. The V and J ends lost 5 bases and 5 bases, in that order; junction bases with no gene match: 3. Germline loops: CDR1 SGHTA, CDR2 FQGNSA. This CDR3 comprises 13 residues. CDR3 bases: TGTGCCAGCAGCCGACAGGGCGATCAGCCCCAGCATTTT. Translated, it gives CASSRQGDQPQHF. The full variable domain, completed using reference TRBV7-2 and TRBJ1-5, is GAGVSQSPSNKVTEKGKDVELRCDPISGHTALYWYRQSLGQGLEFLIYFQGNSAPDKSGLPSDRFSAERTGGSVSTLTIQRTQQEDSAVYLCASSRQGDQPQHFGDGTRLSIL.

The chain links TRBV2 to TRBJ1-5; D ambiguous. Germline values: CDR1 SNHLY, CDR2 FYNNEI. V lost 2 bases and J lost 0, with 8 bases in between. The CDR3 runs to 15 residues. The CDR3 here is CASSELWGSNQPQHF. The CDR3 DNA is TGTGCCAGCAGTGAATTGTGGGGTAGCAATCAGCCCCAGCATTTT.

This clone was detected only once. The same CDR3 also results from other DNA sequences found in this sample. The chain combines TRBV6-5 with TRBJ1-5, with unresolved D. Trimming took off 0 bases at V and 4 bases at J, with 4 bases between the two ends. The CDR3 contains 13 residues. Germline V gene sequence: CDR1 MNHEY, CDR2 SVGAGI. In DNA, the CDR3 is TGTGCCAGCAGTTACTCAAGGAATCAGCCCCAGCATTTT. Its translation: CASSYSRNQPQHF.

The rearrangement joins TRBV30 to TRBJ2-1, with D possibly matching TRBD2 (5 bases). V lost 3 bases, J lost 14 bases, and 17 bases lay in between. The CDR3 contains 12 residues. Germline CDR1 reads GTSNPN; CDR2 reads SVGIG (reference sequence). The CDR3 sequence is CAWSRAEDKEFF. For the CDR3, the DNA is TGTGCCTGGAGCCGTGCGGAGGATAAGGAGTTCTTC.

The chain uses TRBV6-1 and TRBJ1-1, with 9 bases fitting TRBD1. V shed 8 bases and J 6 bases; nucleotides not matched to a gene: 10. The CDR3 loop spans 14 amino acids. In germline, CDR1 is MNHNS, CDR2 SASEGT. The DNA for the CDR3 is TGTGCCAGCGGTAGGACAGGGGATGTATCTGAAGCTTTCTTT. Translated, it gives CASGRTGDVSEAFF.

V is TRBV2 and J is TRBJ2-1; 7 nucleotides match TRBD2. Germline assignment: CDR1 SNHLY and CDR2 FYNNEI. V lost 4 bases to trimming and J lost 3 bases; unmatched junction nucleotides: 6. This CDR3 spans 15 amino acids. The CDR3 spells CASSGGGSVYNEQFF. The CDR3, as DNA: TGTGCCAGCAGTGGAGGCGGGAGCGTCTACAATGAGCAGTTCTTC.

The rearrangement joins TRBV29-1 to TRBJ2-5, with 13 positions matching TRBD2. The CDR3 contains 16 residues. CDR1 and CDR2 (germline): SQVTM, ANQGSEA. The V and J ends lost 3 bases and 5 bases, in that order; junction bases with no gene match: 9. CDR3 sequence: CSVDSLTSGRRETQYF. DNA of the CDR3: TGCAGCGTTGATTCCCTGACTAGCGGGAGGAGGGAGACCCAGTACTTC.

The chain combines TRBV2 with TRBJ2-7, with D possibly TRBD1 on 5 matching bases. CDR3 length: 11 residues. Germline assignment: CDR1 SNHLY and CDR2 FYNNEI. Trimming cost V 4 bases and J 7 bases, with 8 bases left between them. The CDR3, as DNA: TGTGCCAGCAGTGTAGGGGTAGAGCAGTACTTC. This sequence encodes CASSVGVEQYF.

The chain has TRBV5-4 and TRBJ2-2, with 7 bases matching TRBD2. V lost 2 bases, J lost 6 bases, and 4 bases stayed unmatched. CDR3 length equals 14 residues. CDR1 and CDR2 (germline): SGHNT, YYREEE (reference sequence). The CDR3 protein is CASSFPGGAGELFF. Here the CDR3 DNA reads TGTGCCAGCAGCTTCCCGGGGGGTGCCGGGGAGCTGTTTTTT.

The genes are TRBV6-4 and TRBJ1-5; no definite D call. Trimming stripped 7 bases from V and 8 bases from J, with 9 bases between. In germline, CDR1 is MRHNA, CDR2 SNTAGT. This CDR3 spans 11 amino acids. The CDR3 loop reads CASTGRKPQHF. CDR3 DNA sequence: TGTGCCAGCACTGGACGGAAGCCCCAGCATTTT.

This clone was observed many times. This sample also contains other DNA sequences that code for the same CDR3. V gene TRBV4-1 combines with J gene TRBJ1-5, with a possible D match to TRBD1 (6 bases). Trimming shortened V by 0 bases and J by 4 bases, and 7 bases separated the two germline ends. The CDR3 is 14 amino acids. Germline V gene sequence: CDR1 MGHRA, CDR2 YSYEKL. The CDR3 nucleotides read TGCGCCAGCAGCCAAGATCAGGGGAATCAGCCCCAGCATTTT. It is translated as CASSQDQGNQPQHF.

This clone was picked up a small number of times. V usage is TRBV25-1 and J usage is TRBJ2-7; TRBD2 might be the D (5 bases). From germline, CDR1 is MGHDK and CDR2 SYGVNS. The CDR3 runs 15 residues. V lost 2 bases to trimming and J lost 0 bases, with 11 bases between them. The CDR3 here is CASSEDGVLSYEQYF. In DNA form, the CDR3 reads TGTGCCAGCAGTGAAGACGGGGTTCTCTCCTACGAGCAGTACTTC.

The gene calls are TRBV11-2 and TRBJ2-1; D is ambiguous. The CDR3 length is 11 residues. CDR1 is SGHAT and CDR2 is FQNNGV in the germline V gene. The V end was cut by 2 bases, the J end by 15 bases, with 11 bases between. CDR3 bases: TGTGCCAGCAGCTTACTGTACCGGCGGTTCTTC. Its translation is CASSLLYRRFF.

This clone was counted a single time. The V gene is TRBV28, the J gene TRBJ2-7, with 9 bases identical to TRBD2. The CDR3 spans 15 residues. Germline V gene lookup returns CDR1 MDHEN and CDR2 SYDVKM. Losses at the gene ends were 5 bases for V and 3 bases for J; bases not matched to a gene: 8. Here the CDR3 DNA reads TGTGCCAGCAGTACCCCTAGCGGGACTATCTACGAGCAGTACTTC. Encoded protein: CASSTPSGTIYEQYF.

The gene calls are TRBV19 and TRBJ2-2, with D unclear. Per the germline V gene, CDR1 is LNHDA and CDR2 is SQIVND (reference sequence). The CDR3 length is 12 residues. V was shortened by 5 bases and J by 6 bases, with 7 bases between the two germline ends. Written as DNA, the CDR3 is TGTGCCAGTAGTCTTTCAGCCGGGGAGCTGTTTTTT. The encoded protein is CASSLSAGELFF. The complete variable domain, with remaining parts taken from reference TRBV19 and TRBJ2-2, reads DGGITQSPKYLFRKEGQNVTLSCEQNLNHDAMYWYRQDPGQGLRLIYYSQIVNDFQKGDIAEGYSVSREKKESFPLTVTSAQKNPTAFYLCASSLSAGELFFGEGSRLTVL.

This chain links TRBV28 with TRBJ2-1; 9 nucleotides agree with TRBD2. Germline V lookup: CDR1 MDHEN, CDR2 SYDVKM. This CDR3 contains 17 residues. The J segment lost 0 bases and the V segment lost 2 bases, leaving 5 bases of the junction unmatched. The CDR3 spells CASSLPASGNSYNEQFF. CDR3 in DNA: TGTGCCAGCAGTTTACCGGCTAGCGGGAACTCCTACAATGAGCAGTTCTTC.

The chain employs TRBV19 and TRBJ2-1; 7 positions agree with TRBD2. J was trimmed by 8 bases and V by 6 bases; bases with no gene match: 10. This CDR3 comprises 14 residues. Germline CDR1 reads LNHDA; CDR2 reads SQIVND (reference sequence). CDR3 loop: CASRAGVNAHEQFF. The CDR3 DNA reads as TGTGCCAGTAGGGCGGGAGTCAATGCCCATGAGCAGTTCTTC.

V gene TRBV27 combines with J gene TRBJ2-3, with 7 bases matching TRBD1. CDR3 length: 17 amino acids. Germline CDR1 reads MNHEY; CDR2 reads SMNVEV (reference sequence). After removal of 6 bases from V and 2 bases from J, the junction contained 14 bases not matched to a gene. The CDR3 reads CASSPMPGQKHTDTQYF. In nucleotides, the CDR3 is TGTGCCAGCAGCCCGATGCCGGGACAGAAGCACACAGATACGCAGTATTTT.

This sequence joins TRBV5-1 and TRBJ1-1; 7 bases fit TRBD1. CDR3 length: 16 residues. Germline CDR1 reads SGHRS; CDR2 reads YFSETQ. V trimming: 4 bases; J trimming: 0 bases; junction bases outside the gene matches: 9. CDR3 amino acids: CASSHRRDSLNTEAFF. CDR3 nucleotide sequence: TGCGCCAGCAGCCACCGAAGGGACAGCTTGAACACTGAAGCTTTCTTT.